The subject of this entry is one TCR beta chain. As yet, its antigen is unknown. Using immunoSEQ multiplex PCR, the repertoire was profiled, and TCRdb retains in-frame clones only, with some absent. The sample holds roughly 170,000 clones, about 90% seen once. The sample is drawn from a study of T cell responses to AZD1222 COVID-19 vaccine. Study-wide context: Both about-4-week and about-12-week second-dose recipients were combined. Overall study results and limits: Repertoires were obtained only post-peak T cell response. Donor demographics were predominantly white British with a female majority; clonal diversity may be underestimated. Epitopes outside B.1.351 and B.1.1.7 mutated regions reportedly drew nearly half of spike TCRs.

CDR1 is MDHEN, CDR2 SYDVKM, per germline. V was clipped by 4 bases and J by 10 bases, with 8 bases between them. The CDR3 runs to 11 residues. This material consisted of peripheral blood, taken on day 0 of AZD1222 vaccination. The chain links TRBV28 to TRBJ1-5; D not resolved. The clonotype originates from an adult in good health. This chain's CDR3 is CASSSKVPQHF. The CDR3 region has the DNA TGTGCCAGCAGTTCGAAGGTCCCCCAGCATTTT.